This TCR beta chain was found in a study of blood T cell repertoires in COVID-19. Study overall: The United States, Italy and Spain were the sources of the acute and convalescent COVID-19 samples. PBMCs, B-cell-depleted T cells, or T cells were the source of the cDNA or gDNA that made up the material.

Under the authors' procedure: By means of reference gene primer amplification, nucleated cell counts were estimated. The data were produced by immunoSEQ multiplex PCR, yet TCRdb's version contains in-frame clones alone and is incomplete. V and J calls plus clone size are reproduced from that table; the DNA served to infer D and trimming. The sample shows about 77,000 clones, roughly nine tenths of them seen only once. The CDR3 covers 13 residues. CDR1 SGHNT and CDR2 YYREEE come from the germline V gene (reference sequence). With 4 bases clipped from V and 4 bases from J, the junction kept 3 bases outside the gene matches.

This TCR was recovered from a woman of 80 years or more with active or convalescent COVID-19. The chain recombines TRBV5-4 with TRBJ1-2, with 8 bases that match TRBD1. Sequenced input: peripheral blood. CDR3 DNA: TGTGCCAGCAGCACGGGACAGGCCTATGGCTACACCTTC. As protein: CASSTGQAYGYTF.